The 31 T cell receptor beta chains below all came from one sample that was sequenced in a study of CD8 T cells in Susac syndrome. After extraction with the RNeasy kit, about 0.45 to 1 ug of the RNA was reverse transcribed using random hexamers. TCRdb itself ran the immunoSEQ multiplex PCR reads through MiXCR, one entry per CDR3 protein. The repertoire holds roughly 400,000 distinct CDR3 sequences, with more than 80% as singletons. The sequenced sample consisted of CD8+ T cells from PBMCs. These receptors were obtained from a human donor with multiple sclerosis.

The gene calls are TRBV19 and TRBJ2-1; 7 bases fit TRBD2. Germline V gene data show CDR1 as LNHDA and CDR2 as SQIVND (reference sequence). This CDR3 spans 14 amino acids. Germline trimming cut 3 bases from V and 6 bases from J; bases unmatched to any gene: 5. The CDR3 is CASSMLADPNEQFF. The CDR3 DNA reads as TGTGCCAGTAGTATGCTAGCGGACCCCAATGAGCAGTTCTTC.

The chain links TRBV27 to TRBJ2-7; the D gene could be TRBD1 or TRBD2 (5 bases each). Trimming took 7 bases from V and 3 from J, leaving 13 bases between them. CDR3 length: 13 residues. The V gene's germline CDR1 is MNHEY and CDR2 SMNVEV (reference sequence). The CDR3 region has the DNA TGTGCCAGCATGAACACTGGGGGCTACGAGCAGTACTTC. Residues: CASMNTGGYEQYF.

This clonotype has just a few counts. V and J are TRBV30 and TRBJ2-7; D ambiguous. The CDR3 contains 13 residues. With 2 bases removed from V and 0 bases from J, the gap between germline ends came to 8 bases. Germline lookup yields CDR1 GTSNPN and CDR2 SVGIG (reference sequence). CDR3 nucleotides: TGTGCCTGGAGTTTGGGCACCTCCTACGAGCAGTACTTC. It is translated as CAWSLGTSYEQYF.

The CDR3, as DNA: TGTGCCAGCATTACCCAGGGAAGGGTCGAGCAGTACTTC. This gives the protein CASITQGRVEQYF. This chain joins TRBV2 and TRBJ2-7; TRBD1 might be the D (5 bases). Germline loops: CDR1 SNHLY, CDR2 FYNNEI. The germline V and J ends were trimmed by 7 bases and 6 bases, with 16 bases remaining between them. The CDR3 totals 13 residues.

J is TRBJ2-1 and V is TRBV20-1; 8 bases line up with TRBD1. V shed 7 bases, J shed 4 bases, and the junction held 6 bases outside the gene matches. The germline V gene has CDR1 DFQATT and CDR2 SNEGSKA (reference sequence). The CDR3 runs to 13 residues. The CDR3 protein is CSVPGQVYNEQFF. The DNA for the CDR3 is TGCAGTGTCCCGGGACAGGTATACAATGAGCAGTTCTTC.

This clonotype was counted once. V gene TRBV19 combines with J gene TRBJ2-7, with D possibly TRBD2 on 6 matching bases. V lost 3 bases and J lost 5, with 11 bases in between. The CDR3 spans 13 residues. Germline CDR1 LNHDA, CDR2 SQIVND (reference sequence). The CDR3 protein is CASSMTSIDEQYF. CDR3 nucleotide sequence: TGTGCCAGTAGTATGACTAGTATCGACGAGCAGTACTTC.

The V and J genes are TRBV27 and TRBJ2-1; 8 bases agree with TRBD1. Germline assignment: CDR1 MNHEY and CDR2 SMNVEV (reference sequence). The CDR3 sequence is 17 residues long. The V and J ends lost 5 bases and 0 bases, in that order; junction bases with no gene match: 9. The CDR3 sequence is CASSPRDRPSSYNEQFF. The CDR3 DNA follows: TGTGCCAGCAGTCCTCGGGACAGGCCTAGCTCCTACAATGAGCAGTTCTTC.

This clonotype was detected only a few times. The rearrangement links TRBV5-4 to TRBJ2-3; 10 positions match TRBD2. V dropped 0 bases and J dropped 3; count of bases not matched to a gene: 4. Germline assignment: CDR1 SGHNT and CDR2 YYREEE (reference sequence). The CDR3 has 16 residues. CDR3 DNA: TGTGCCAGCAGCTTGGCCCCTAGCGGGGGAACAGATACGCAGTATTTT. Protein product: CASSLAPSGGTDTQYF.

The genes are TRBV7-9 and TRBJ2-1; tentatively, D is TRBD2 (5 bases). There are 15 residues in the CDR3. Trimming took 3 bases from V and 8 from J, leaving 17 bases between them. Per the germline V gene, CDR1 is SEHNR and CDR2 is FQNEAQ (reference sequence). The CDR3 protein is CASSFLAGVPDEQFF. The CDR3 DNA follows: TGTGCCAGCAGCTTCTTGGCGGGCGTACCTGATGAGCAGTTCTTC.

The chain joins TRBV5-8 to TRBJ1-5, with unresolved D. This CDR3 comprises 12 residues. Germline V gives CDR1 SGHTS, CDR2 YDEGEE. V was trimmed by 3 bases and J by 9 bases, leaving 10 bases between them. The CDR3 DNA reads as TGTGCCAGCAGCTGGATCGGCCGGCCCCAGCATTTT. Translating gives CASSWIGRPQHF.

The chain is built from TRBV30 and TRBJ1-1; TRBD1 is a possible D gene (5 bases). Germline V gene lookup returns CDR1 GTSNPN and CDR2 SVGIG (reference sequence). Trimming took off 6 bases at V and 0 bases at J, with 17 bases between the two ends. There are 15 residues in the CDR3. The CDR3 protein is CACPERDGMNTEAFF. DNA of the CDR3: TGTGCCTGCCCTGAAAGGGACGGAATGAACACTGAAGCTTTCTTT.

The rearrangement links TRBV30 to TRBJ2-7, with D possibly TRBD1 on 6 matching bases. The CDR3 loop spans 16 amino acids. Germline assignment: CDR1 GTSNPN and CDR2 SVGIG (reference sequence). Trimming shortened V by 0 bases and J by 4 bases, and 19 bases separated the two germline ends. CDR3 DNA: TGTGCCTGGAGTGTCCCTAGTATTACAGGGACGTACGAGCAGTACTTC. This translates into CAWSVPSITGTYEQYF.

The genes are TRBV29-1 and TRBJ2-1; no firm D call. Germline values: CDR1 SQVTM, CDR2 ANQGSEA. The CDR3 is 13 amino acids. In nucleotides, the CDR3 is TGCAGAGCTGAGTGGGTGGCTTCGTATGAGCAGTTCTTC. Translation: CRAEWVASYEQFF.

The chain employs TRBV6-1 and TRBJ2-2; D perhaps matches TRBD1 (6 bases). Trimming removed 5 bases at V and 7 bases at J, with 20 bases between. The CDR3 is 16 amino acids. Per germline, CDR1 MNHNS and CDR2 SASEGT. The CDR3 nucleotides read TGTGCCAGCAGTCATAAAATGGGGGCCGCGGACGGGGAGCTGTTTTTT. Translating gives CASSHKMGAADGELFF.

There are a few counts of this clonotype. The V call is TRBV27, the J call TRBJ2-1; D could derive from TRBD1 or TRBD2 (5 bases each). V lost 2 bases and J lost 3, with 11 bases in between. Germline V CDR1 and CDR2: MNHEY, SMNVEV (reference sequence). This CDR3 region has 15 residues. This chain's CDR3 is CASSLGGPLYNEQFF. CDR3 bases: TGTGCCAGCAGTTTAGGGGGACCGCTCTACAATGAGCAGTTCTTC.

The V gene is TRBV28, the J gene TRBJ2-5; D is possibly TRBD2 (6 bases). CDR3 size: 15 residues. Germline V gene sequence: CDR1 MDHEN, CDR2 SYDVKM. With 5 bases removed from V and 5 bases from J, the gap between germline ends came to 18 bases. CDR3 region: CASSPLTSLLETQYF. DNA of the CDR3: TGTGCCAGCAGTCCCTTAACTAGCCTCCTTGAGACCCAGTACTTC.

The J gene is TRBJ2-3, the V gene TRBV7-2; D gene uncertain. Germline V gene data show CDR1 as SGHTA and CDR2 as FQGNSA. The CDR3 extends over 16 amino acids. The germline V and J ends were trimmed by 1 base and 0 bases, with 11 bases remaining between them. CDR3 coding DNA: TGTGCCAGCAGCTTAGGATGGGTTGGTAGCACAGATACGCAGTATTTT. This sequence encodes CASSLGWVGSTDTQYF.

The V gene is TRBV15, the J gene TRBJ1-4, with D uncertain. Trimming removed 4 bases at V and 8 bases at J, with 8 bases between. The length of the CDR3 is 12 residues. Germline V gene lookup returns CDR1 LNHNV and CDR2 YYDKDF (reference sequence). CDR3 loop: CATSNYGEKLFF. The CDR3, as DNA: TGTGCCACCAGCAATTATGGGGAAAAACTGTTTTTT.

This chain uses TRBV27 with TRBJ2-5, with 8 bases that match TRBD2. The CDR3 totals 17 residues. With 5 bases clipped from V and 5 bases from J, the junction kept 16 bases outside the gene matches. Germline V gene data show CDR1 as MNHEY and CDR2 as SMNVEV (reference sequence). CDR3 region: CASSGIREGRSWETQYF. CDR3 DNA sequence: TGTGCCAGCAGTGGAATCCGGGAGGGCCGATCTTGGGAGACCCAGTACTTC.

The chain uses TRBV14 and TRBJ2-3, with D possibly TRBD1 on 5 matching bases. The CDR3 is 15 residues long. The germline V and J ends were trimmed by 5 bases and 2 bases, with 14 bases remaining between them. Germline CDR1 reads SGHDN; CDR2 reads FVKESK. The chain's CDR3 is CASSMIDRITDTQYF. The CDR3 coding sequence is TGTGCCAGCAGCATGATCGACAGAATCACAGATACGCAGTATTTT.

V is TRBV2 and J is TRBJ2-1; D possibly corresponds to TRBD2 (6 bases). In germline, CDR1 is SNHLY, CDR2 FYNNEI. The CDR3 runs 14 residues. Deletions cut 3 bases from V and 5 bases from J, with 11 bases between. Here the CDR3 reads CASSDRRGDNEQFF. In nucleotides, the CDR3 is TGTGCCAGCAGTGATCGGAGGGGAGACAATGAGCAGTTCTTC.

The J gene is TRBJ2-7, the V gene TRBV27; unclear D gene. The V and J ends lost 3 bases and 6 bases respectively, with 12 bases between them. CDR3 size: 13 residues. From germline, CDR1 is MNHEY and CDR2 SMNVEV (reference sequence). The CDR3 coding sequence is TGTGCCAGCAGTTTCTATCTGAAAACCGAGCAGTACTTC. Amino acid sequence: CASSFYLKTEQYF.

The chain combines TRBV10-3 with TRBJ2-1; 8 nucleotides align to TRBD2. Per the germline V gene, CDR1 is ENHRY and CDR2 is SYGVKD. There are 15 residues in the CDR3. V lost 4 bases and J lost 0; bases outside the gene matches: 2. CDR3 bases: TGTGCCATCAGTGGGAGCGGGAGCTCCTACAATGAGCAGTTCTTC. It is translated as CAISGSGSSYNEQFF.

This CDR3 reads CANPGGTEGRMNTEAFF. CDR3 bases: TGTGCCAACCCTGGGGGGACGGAGGGGCGAATGAACACTGAAGCTTTCTTT. The gene calls are TRBV2 and TRBJ1-1, with D possibly matching TRBD1 (5 bases). The CDR3 has 17 amino acids. The V end was cut by 10 bases, the J end by 0 bases, with 24 bases between. Germline V lookup: CDR1 SNHLY, CDR2 FYNNEI. Supplemented by reference TRBV2 and TRBJ1-1, the full variable domain reads EPEVTQTPSHQVTQMGQEVILRCVPISNHLYFYWYRQILGQKVEFLVSFYNNEISEKSEIFDDQFSVERPDGSNFTLKIRSTKLEDSAMYFCANPGGTEGRMNTEAFFGQGTRLTVV.

The gene calls are TRBV19 and TRBJ2-5; the D is unclear. The germline gives CDR1 LNHDA, CDR2 SQIVND (reference sequence). This CDR3 contains 15 residues. Trimming took 3 bases from V and 5 from J, leaving 16 bases between them. Written as DNA, the CDR3 is TGTGCCAGTAGTATTTCCGGCCAAGGATGGGAGACCCAGTACTTC. Protein: CASSISGQGWETQYF.

The chain joins TRBV11-2 to TRBJ2-3; TRBD1 aligns across 12 bases. Germline V CDR1 and CDR2: SGHAT, FQNNGV. The CDR3 totals 15 residues. With V trimmed by 5 bases and J by 6 bases, 6 bases remained unmatched. The CDR3 spells CASSRDRGLGDTQYF. CDR3 coding DNA: TGTGCCAGCAGCCGGGACAGGGGGCTTGGGGATACGCAGTATTTT. Drawing the rest from reference TRBV11-2 and TRBJ2-3, the complete variable domain is EAGVAQSPRYKIIEKRQSVAFWCNPISGHATLYWYQQILGQGPKLLIQFQNNGVVDDSQLPKDRFSAERLKGVDSTLKIQPAKLEDSAVYLCASSRDRGLGDTQYFGPGTRLTVL.

The chain has TRBV7-2 and TRBJ2-1; tentatively, D is TRBD2 (7 bases). CDR1 and CDR2 (germline): SGHTA, FQGNSA. The ends were cut back, 7 bases at V and 8 bases at J, with 24 bases in the middle. This CDR3 has 16 amino acids. The CDR3 loop reads CASIPRVGGGWYEQFF. The CDR3 DNA reads as TGTGCCAGCATCCCGAGGGTTGGCGGGGGCTGGTATGAGCAGTTCTTC.

This chain uses TRBV28 with TRBJ2-7; D is possibly TRBD2 (7 bases). The CDR3 covers 15 residues. CDR1 is MDHEN and CDR2 is SYDVKM in the germline V gene. Trimming took 2 bases from V and 5 from J, leaving 16 bases between them. In DNA, the CDR3 is TGTGCCAGCAGTTTAAGGGGGGGCGGAATAGACGAGCAGTACTTC. This translates into CASSLRGGGIDEQYF.

This chain uses TRBV4-1 with TRBJ2-1; D unclear. The CDR3 loop spans 14 amino acids. From germline, CDR1 is MGHRA and CDR2 YSYEKL. Trimming took 0 bases from V and 3 from J, leaving 6 bases between them. The CDR3 region is CASSQDIGYNEQFF. Written as DNA, the CDR3 is TGCGCCAGCAGCCAAGATATAGGCTACAATGAGCAGTTCTTC.

This clonotype was seen only a few times. The CDR3 DNA is TGTGCCAGCAGCCCCCAGATTGGATCCAATGAGCAGTTCTTC. Protein sequence: CASSPQIGSNEQFF. J is TRBJ2-1 and V is TRBV7-2; D gene uncertain. The CDR3 extends over 14 amino acids. Germline CDR1 and CDR2: SGHTA and FQGNSA. V was shortened by 5 bases and J by 6 bases, with 14 bases between the two germline ends.

V and J are TRBV6-1 and TRBJ2-3; 8 bases align to TRBD2. Germline V gene sequence: CDR1 MNHNS, CDR2 SASEGT. CDR3 size: 18 residues. With V trimmed by 6 bases and J by 1 base, 15 bases remained unmatched. This CDR3 is CASSQHDRLATGTDTQYF. For the CDR3, the DNA is TGTGCCAGCAGCCAACACGACCGACTAGCGACCGGCACAGATACGCAGTATTTT.